This T cell receptor (beta chain) was captured by sequencing in a study of shared clonotypes between healthy human individuals. Findings and caveats of the study: Memory subsets had estimated richness that was generally smaller than that of naive subsets.

CDR3 length: 17 residues. Trimming cost V 0 bases and J 7 bases; bases outside gene matches: 6. Germline V gene sequence: CDR1 MGHDK, CDR2 SYGVNS. As concerns this clone: Its antigen is not known.

Sequencing used immunoSEQ multiplex PCR; TCRdb keeps in-frame clones, though not all of them. The sample records over a million clones, roughly 96% being singletons. The chain has TRBV25-1 and TRBJ2-1; 13 bases are a match to TRBD2. This receptor was obtained from a man under 40 in good health. The specimen sequenced was naive CD4+ T cells sorted from blood. Noted subset: CD45RA+ positively selected. The CDR3 DNA follows: TGTGCCAGCAGTGAATATGCGACTAGCGGGAGGCTGAATGAGCAGTTCTTC. Protein sequence: CASSEYATSGRLNEQFF. The entire variable domain, with the rest obtained from reference TRBV25-1 and TRBJ2-1, is as follows: EADIYQTPRYLVIGTGKKITLECSQTMGHDKMYWYQQDPGMELHLIHYSYGVNSTEKGDLSSESTVSRIRTEHFPLTLESARPSHTSQYLCASSEYATSGRLNEQFFGPGTRLTVL.